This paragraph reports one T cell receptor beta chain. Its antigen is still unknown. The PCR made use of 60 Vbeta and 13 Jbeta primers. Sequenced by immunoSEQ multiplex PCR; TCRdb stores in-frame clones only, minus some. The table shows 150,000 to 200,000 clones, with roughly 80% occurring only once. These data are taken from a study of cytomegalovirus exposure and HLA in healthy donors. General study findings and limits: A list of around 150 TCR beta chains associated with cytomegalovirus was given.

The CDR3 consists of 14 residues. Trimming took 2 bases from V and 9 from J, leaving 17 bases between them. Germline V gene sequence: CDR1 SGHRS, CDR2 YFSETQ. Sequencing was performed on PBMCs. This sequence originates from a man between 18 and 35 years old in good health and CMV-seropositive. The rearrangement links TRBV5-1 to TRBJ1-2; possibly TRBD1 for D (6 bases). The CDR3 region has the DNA TGCGCCAGCAGCTTAGACAGGATGGGTCCCAGCTACACCTTC. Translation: CASSLDRMGPSYTF.